This record covers a single T cell receptor beta chain. Only in-frame clones appear in the TCRdb table, and some are missing; sequencing was by immunoSEQ multiplex PCR. This sample has roughly 200,000 clones, with 80% to 90% found just once. These data originate in a study of blood T cell repertoires in COVID-19. On the study more broadly: Samples of COVID-19 (acute and convalescent) were obtained from the United States, Italy and Spain.

The source of this sequence is a man in his sixties with acute or convalescent COVID-19. The material sequenced was peripheral blood.

DNA of the CDR3: TGCGCCAGCAGCCGAATTGGTGGACAGGGCTCTGGGGCCAACGTCCTGACTTTC. Translated, it gives CASSRIGGQGSGANVLTF. This chain links TRBV4-1 with TRBJ2-6; 8 positions match TRBD1. CDR1 MGHRA and CDR2 YSYEKL come from the germline V gene. The CDR3 sequence is 18 residues long. V shed 4 bases, J shed 0 bases, and the junction held 8 bases outside the gene matches.